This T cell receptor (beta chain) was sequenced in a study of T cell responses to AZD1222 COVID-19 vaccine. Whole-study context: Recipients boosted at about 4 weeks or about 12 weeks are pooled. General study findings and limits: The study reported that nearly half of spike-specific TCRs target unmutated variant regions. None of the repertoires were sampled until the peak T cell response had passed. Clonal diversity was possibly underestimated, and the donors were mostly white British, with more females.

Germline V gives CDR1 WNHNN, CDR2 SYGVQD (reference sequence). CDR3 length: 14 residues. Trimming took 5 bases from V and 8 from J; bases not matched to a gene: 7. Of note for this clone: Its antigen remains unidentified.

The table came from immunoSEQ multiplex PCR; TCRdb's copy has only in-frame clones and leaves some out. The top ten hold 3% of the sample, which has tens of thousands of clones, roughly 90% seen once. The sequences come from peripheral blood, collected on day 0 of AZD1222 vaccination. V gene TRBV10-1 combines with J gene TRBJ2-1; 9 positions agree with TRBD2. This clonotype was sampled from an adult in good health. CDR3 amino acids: CASSRLAGFDEQFF. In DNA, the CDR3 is TGCGCCAGCAGTCGGCTAGCGGGATTCGATGAGCAGTTCTTC.